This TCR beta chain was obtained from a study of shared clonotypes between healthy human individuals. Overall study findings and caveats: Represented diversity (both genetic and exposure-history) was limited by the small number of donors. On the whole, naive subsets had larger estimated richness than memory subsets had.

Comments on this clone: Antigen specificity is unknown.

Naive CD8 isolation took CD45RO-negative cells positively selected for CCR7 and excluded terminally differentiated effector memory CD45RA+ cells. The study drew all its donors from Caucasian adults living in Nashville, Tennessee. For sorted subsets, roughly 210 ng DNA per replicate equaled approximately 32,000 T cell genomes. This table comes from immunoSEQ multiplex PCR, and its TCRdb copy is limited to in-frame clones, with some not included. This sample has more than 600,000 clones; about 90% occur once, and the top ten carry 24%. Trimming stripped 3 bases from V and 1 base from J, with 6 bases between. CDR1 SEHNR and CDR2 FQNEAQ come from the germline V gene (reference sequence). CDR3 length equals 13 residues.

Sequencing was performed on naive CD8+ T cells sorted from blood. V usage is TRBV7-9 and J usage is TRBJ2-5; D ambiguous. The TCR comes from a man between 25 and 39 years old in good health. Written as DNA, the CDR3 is TGTGCCAGCAGCTTGTCAGCCCAAGAGACCCAGTACTTC. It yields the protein CASSLSAQETQYF.